This TCR beta chain was sequenced during a study of metastatic and nonmetastatic thyroid tumors. In its sample, this clone was seen many times. Authors' data handling: Differences in CDR3 between clinicopathological groups were drawn on to build a classifier intended to discriminate distant-metastatic papillary thyroid cancer patients. TCRdb re-processed the PCR reads through MiXCR. TCRdb, rather than the study authors, made the V and J calls. The sample shows 30,000 to 40,000 clones, approximately 31% of them seen only once. Patients had received no treatment of any kind before thyroid surgery. Germline V lookup: CDR1 MNHEY, CDR2 SVGAGI. This CDR3 region has 13 residues. Trimming stripped 0 bases from V and 5 bases from J, with 7 bases between.

The J gene is TRBJ1-2, the V gene TRBV6-5; D is unresolved. This clonotype was obtained from a female donor with papillary thyroid cancer or a benign thyroid nodule (not recorded which). Some clones in this sample may be carry-over from other donors' samples. Sequenced material: tumor tissue. CDR3: CASSYSGGYGYTF. In nucleotides, the CDR3 is TGTGCCAGCAGTTACTCTGGAGGGTATGGCTACACCTTC.